This T cell receptor beta chain was found in a study of blood T cell repertoires in COVID-19. V dropped 3 bases and J dropped 0; count of bases not matched to a gene: 5. This CDR3 has 14 residues. Germline V lookup: CDR1 DFQATT, CDR2 SNEGSKA (reference sequence). Method: immunoSEQ multiplex PCR; TCRdb's copy keeps in-frame clones and lacks some. The sample holds some 250,000 clones, approximately 86% seen once. This chain uses TRBV20-1 with TRBJ2-7, with 7 bases fitting TRBD2. Sequencing was performed on PBMCs or T cells enriched from blood (not recorded which). The clonotype comes from a woman aged 40 to 50 with acute COVID-19. Written as DNA, the CDR3 is TGCAGTGCTAGTGGGCTAGCGGTCTCCTACGAGCAGTACTTC. It encodes CSASGLAVSYEQYF.